This TCR beta chain stems from a study of T cell repertoires in cytomegalovirus infection (dated by TCRdb to the late 2010s). Background on the whole study: The peptide stimulations were aimed at well-studied HLA-B-restricted epitopes as well as recently identified HLA-C-restricted CMV epitopes, whose presentation resists viral immunomodulation. The HLA type of each donor mattered for the analysis, because public TCR beta signatures pointed to carriage of CMV infection along with the matching HLA type.

Including cysteine and phenylalanine, the CDR3 has 11 amino acids. The DNA shown is the 33-base CDR3, in frame from base 1. V is shortened by 2 bases, J by 7 bases, and the region joining them spans 5 bases. From a lookup of the germline V gene (reference sequence), CDR1 and CDR2 are LGHDT and YNNKEL. The paper's findings and limits, for the study overall: In both this cohort and an independent cohort of 350 or so donors, the cumulative frequency of public TCR beta family members distinguished carriers of CMV infection plus the relevant HLA type. The ex vivo response was dominated by HLA-C-restricted CMV-specific TCR beta clonotypes, which also provided the single most frequent clonotype in two of eight donors.

The treatment or condition label corresponds to: in vitro stimulation with specific CMV peptide epitopes to enrich CMV-specific T cells. The sequencer listed for this sample is Illumina HiSeq 1500. Using fastp trimming at Q25 and MiXCR clonotype assembly, TCRdb reanalyzed the public sequencing data and kept in-frame beta chains. Under each unique CDR3 protein, matching rows form one entry showing the most common genes and DNA. Here the sample has about 100,000 distinct CDR3 sequences; around 28% occur a single time. The ten largest account for approximately 75% of the sample. The sample holds a few counts of this clonotype. No antigen is known for it. Base qualities are not recorded, but no much larger clone differs from it by a single base.

The sequencing here drew on CD8+ T cells from cultured PBMCs, taken from culture after CMV antigen stimulation. The TCR originated in a human donor in good health (CMV status not recorded). Some clones in this sample may be carry-over from other donors' samples. The sequence joins TRBV3-1 to TRBJ1-2, with an unclear D gene assignment. The CDR3 region has the sequence CASSQLLGYTF. The nucleotide sequence reads TGTGCCAGCAGCCAATTACTTGGCTACACCTTC.